Presented here are 26 T cell receptor beta chains from one specimen sequenced in a study of T cells in women clearing cervical HPV infection. Assay used: immunoSEQ multiplex PCR; TCRdb lists only in-frame clones, some missing. The sample totals tens of thousands of clones. Sequenced: blood buffy coat. These receptors were taken from a woman aged 18-70 years with a cervical HPV16 infection that either progressed to CIN3+ or cleared (not recorded which).

Turning to this clone: The CDR3 end falls 3 residues outside the read, so it is completed with the germline J gene. The rearrangement joins TRBV6-1 to TRBJ2-1; 11 nucleotides agree with TRBD2. Germline lookup yields CDR1 MNHNS and CDR2 SASEGT. The CDR3 sequence is 14 residues long. Germline trimming cut 1 base from V and 9 bases from J; bases unmatched to any gene: 2. CDR3 DNA (partial): TGTGCCAGCAGTGAAGGCCTAGCGGGAGGTGAG. Its protein is CASSEGLAGGE. The full CDR3 sequence reads CASSEGLAGGEQFF.

About this clone: Read coverage stops 3 residues before the CDR3 terminus; the germline J gene supplies the remainder. The V gene is TRBV7-6, the J gene TRBJ2-3; a weak D match, TRBD1 (6 bases). Germline-derived CDR1 and CDR2 are SGHVS and FNYEAQ. This CDR3 spans 16 amino acids. CDR3: CASSLALGAKTETQYF. Incomplete CDR3 DNA: TGTGCCAGCAGCTTAGCGCTGGGGGCGAAGACGGAGACG.

Turning to this clone: Read coverage stops 3 residues before the CDR3 terminus; the germline J gene supplies the remainder. The V gene is TRBV20-1, the J gene TRBJ2-7; 7 bases map to TRBD1. Germline V lookup: CDR1 DFQATT, CDR2 SNEGSKA (reference sequence). Losses at the gene ends were 6 bases for V and 2 bases for J; bases not matched to a gene: 10. The CDR3 is 14 residues long. CDR3 loop: CSALQGQLTYEQYF. CDR3 DNA (partial): TGCAGTGCCCTGCAGGGACAGCTAACCTACGAG.

Details on this clone: From the germline J gene comes the end of the CDR3, since the read stops 3 residues before it. This rearrangement joins TRBV5-1 to TRBJ1-6; D perhaps matches TRBD1 (5 bases). V lost 1 base and J 0 bases, leaving 17 bases between the germline ends. The germline V gene has CDR1 SGHRS and CDR2 YFSETQ. The CDR3 runs 19 residues. CDR3 loop: CASSLTAQGERSYNSPLHF. The sequenced part of the CDR3 DNA is TGCGCCAGCAGCTTGACAGCCCAGGGAGAACGCTCCTATAATTCACCC. The variable domain in full, completed from reference TRBV5-1 and TRBJ1-6, reads KAGVTQTPRYLIKTRGQQVTLSCSPISGHRSVSWYQQTPGQGLQFLFEYFSETQRNKGNFPGRFSGRQFSNSRSEMNVSTLELGDSALYLCASSLTAQGERSYNSPLHFGNGTRLTVT.

Remarks on this clone: Read coverage stops 3 residues before the CDR3 terminus; the germline J gene supplies the remainder. The chain links TRBV4-1 to TRBJ2-7, with D perhaps TRBD2 (5 bases). The CDR3 contains 15 residues. With 1 base removed from V and 1 base from J, the gap between germline ends came to 11 bases. Germline V gene lookup returns CDR1 MGHRA and CDR2 YSYEKL. The CDR3 DNA, read in part, is TGCGCCAGCAGCCAAGTAGCGAGTGAGTCCTACGAG. Its translation: CASSQVASESYE. The full CDR3 sequence reads CASSQVASESYEQYF.

Remarks on this clone: The missing CDR3 end, 3 residues past where the read stops, is filled in from the germline J gene. This chain joins TRBV29-1 and TRBJ2-3; TRBD2 matches 10 bases. CDR3 length equals 16 residues. Trimming took 3 bases from V and 4 from J; bases not matched to a gene: 10. Germline V gene lookup returns CDR1 SQVTM and CDR2 ANQGSEA. The CDR3 region is CSVDPRSGRASDTQYF. CDR3 bases read: TGCAGCGTTGACCCCCGAAGCGGGAGGGCTTCAGATACG.

On this clone itself: Read data end 3 residues before the CDR3 end; the end is taken from the germline J gene. The gene calls are TRBV20-1 and TRBJ1-4; tentative D call: TRBD1 (5 bases). CDR3 length: 14 amino acids. Germline lookup yields CDR1 DFQATT and CDR2 SNEGSKA (reference sequence). The CDR3 sequence is CSASKGQYNSPLFF. The DNA read from the CDR3 is TGCAGTGCTAGTAAGGGGCAATATAATTCACCA.

In the case of this clone: The read terminates 3 residues before the CDR3 end, so the remaining end is supplied by the germline J gene. The chain has TRBV6-1 and TRBJ2-4; 8 bases are shared with TRBD2. V trimming: 2 bases; J trimming: 6 bases; junction bases outside the gene matches: 6. Germline CDR1 and CDR2: MNHNS and SASEGT. This CDR3 has 15 amino acids. Incomplete CDR3 DNA: TGTGCCAGCAGTGAAACCACGGGGGGGTCAAACATT. Translated: CASSETTGGSNI. In full, the CDR3 is CASSETTGGSNIQYF.

CDR3 amino acids: CASSDRTARGEKLFF. CDR3 bases read: TGTGCCAGCAGTGACCGGACAGCGAGGGGTGAAAAA. The V gene is TRBV12-3 or TRBV12-4, the J gene TRBJ1-4; D is perhaps TRBD1 (6 bases). The sequence runs out 3 residues before the end of the CDR3; the remainder is reconstructed from the germline J gene. V gave up 5 bases and J gave up 7 bases, with 17 bases separating them. This CDR3 region has 15 residues.

On this clone itself: The DNA ends 3 residues before the CDR3 does, and the rest of the CDR3 is filled in from the germline J gene. The gene calls are TRBV5-6 and TRBJ2-3, with 8 bases lining up with TRBD2. Per the germline V gene, CDR1 is SGHDT and CDR2 is YYEEEE. The CDR3 extends over 14 amino acids. Incomplete CDR3 DNA: TGTGCCAGCAGCAGGGGACTAGAGGAAGAGACG. Protein sequence: CASSRGLEEET. The complete CDR3 protein is CASSRGLEEETQYF.

Comments on this clone: The read comes to an end 3 residues before the CDR3 does, leaving the germline J gene to fill in the end. This chain connects TRBV19 to TRBJ1-2; D remains ambiguous. The CDR3 runs to 13 residues. Germline lookup yields CDR1 LNHDA and CDR2 SQIVND (reference sequence). Partial CDR3 DNA: TGTGCCAGTAGTATCGGCGGGAGGGATATC. This translates into CASSIGGRDI. The full CDR3 reads CASSIGGRDIYTF.

Worth noting for this clone: Coverage ceases 3 residues before the CDR3 finishes, and the germline J gene fills in the end. V usage is TRBV7-3 and J usage is TRBJ1-2, with D unresolved. Germline values: CDR1 SGHTA, CDR2 FQGTGA. This CDR3 contains 13 residues. CDR3 amino acids: CASGRERADTYTF. The CDR3 DNA, read in part, is TGTGCCAGCGGGAGGGAGCGGGCAGATACC.

To note about this clone: The sequenced fragment ends 3 residues before the CDR3 boundary, so the rest is inferred from the germline J gene. The rearrangement links TRBV5-1 to TRBJ2-7; the match to TRBD1 covers 9 bases. CDR3 length: 14 amino acids. Germline V gene lookup returns CDR1 SGHRS and CDR2 YFSETQ. V lost 4 bases, J lost 5 bases, and 7 bases stayed unmatched. The CDR3 bases that were read are TGCGCCAGCAGCGCTGGGGACAGGGACCACGAG. Protein product: CASSAGDRDHE. The CDR3 in its entirety is CASSAGDRDHEQYF.

To note about this clone: The read ends 3 residues early relative to the CDR3; the germline J gene fills the gap. V and J are TRBV11-3 and TRBJ2-3; D is ambiguous. This CDR3 spans 13 amino acids. Per the germline V gene, CDR1 is SGHNT and CDR2 is YENEEA. The V gene lost 0 bases and the J gene lost 4 bases, with 5 bases spanning the gap. The CDR3 protein is CASSLDRADTQYF. The sequenced CDR3 bases are TGTGCCAGCAGCTTAGATCGCGCAGATACG.

As to this clone: The sequence runs out 3 residues before the end of the CDR3; the remainder is reconstructed from the germline J gene. The rearrangement uses TRBV20-1 and TRBJ2-3, with 9 nucleotides matching TRBD1. Per germline, CDR1 DFQATT and CDR2 SNEGSKA (reference sequence). The CDR3 is made up of 16 amino acids. V shed 1 base and J 4 bases; nucleotides not matched to a gene: 9. The CDR3 DNA, read in part, is TGCAGTGCTAGAGCTGCAGACAGGGGGTTCTCAGATACG. This encodes CSARAADRGFSDT. The complete CDR3 sequence is CSARAADRGFSDTQYF.

The part of the CDR3 DNA that was read is TGTGCCAGTAGTCCTCGGGGGGACTATGGC. Encoded protein: CASSPRGDYG. The whole CDR3 region reads CASSPRGDYGYTF. The chain couples TRBV19 to TRBJ1-2; TRBD1 is a possible D gene (5 bases). The read comes to an end 3 residues before the CDR3 does, leaving the germline J gene to fill in the end. The V end lost 5 bases, the J end lost 3 bases, and 10 bases lay between the germline ends. The V gene's germline CDR1 is LNHDA and CDR2 SQIVND (reference sequence). This CDR3 comprises 13 residues.

Concerning this clone: The read halts 3 residues ahead of the CDR3 end, with the missing end drawn from the germline J gene. This chain joins TRBV5-5 and TRBJ2-4; D possibly corresponds to TRBD1 (6 bases). V was pared by 2 bases and J by 5 bases, with 8 bases between. Germline-derived CDR1 and CDR2 are SGHKS and YYEKEE (reference sequence). The CDR3 is 13 residues long. The CDR3 loop is CASSLPGENIQYF. CDR3 bases read: TGTGCCAGCAGCTTACCAGGGGAAAACATT. Together with reference TRBV5-5 and TRBJ2-4, the CDR3 gives the full variable domain: DAGVTQSPTHLIKTRGQQVTLRCSPISGHKSVSWYQQVLGQGPQFIFQYYEKEERGRGNFPDRFSARQFPNYSSELNVNALLLGDSALYLCASSLPGENIQYFGAGTRLSVL.

A word on this clone: The read gets to within 3 residues of the CDR3 end, and the germline J gene fills in the rest. This chain uses TRBV20-1 with TRBJ2-1; 9 bases map to TRBD1. The CDR3 sequence is 13 residues long. Germline CDR1 DFQATT, CDR2 SNEGSKA (reference sequence). V lost 6 bases, J lost 8 bases, and 8 bases stayed unmatched. CDR3 DNA, as far as it was read: TGCAGTGCCACGGGGACAGGGTCGTATGAG. It is translated as CSATGTGSYE. The complete CDR3 sequence is CSATGTGSYEQFF.

The sequenced CDR3 bases are TGTGCCAGCAGCTTAGGGACAGGGGTCTATGGT. This sequence encodes CASSLGTGVYG. The entire CDR3 protein is CASSLGTGVYGQYF. The V call is TRBV7-9, the J call TRBJ2-4, with 9 bases aligning to TRBD1. The sequenced fragment ends 3 residues before the CDR3 boundary, so the rest is inferred from the germline J gene. Per germline, CDR1 SEHNR and CDR2 FQNEAQ (reference sequence). There are 14 residues in the CDR3.

To note about this clone: The sequenced fragment ends 3 residues before the CDR3 boundary, so the rest is inferred from the germline J gene. The V call is TRBV10-1, the J call TRBJ1-1; 10 nucleotides align to TRBD1. CDR3 length equals 13 residues. Germline CDR1 and CDR2: WNHNN and SYGVQD (reference sequence). The CDR3 DNA, read in part, is TGCGCCAGCAGTGAGTCGGGACAGGGGAAG. It codes for CASSESGQGK. The full CDR3 reads CASSESGQGKAFF.

Comments on this clone: The CDR3 extends 3 residues past the end of the read, so its final part is completed from the germline J gene. The chain joins TRBV11-3 to TRBJ2-3, with TRBD1 as a possible D gene (5 bases). V lost 5 bases and J 2 bases, leaving 11 bases between the germline ends. This CDR3 is built from 14 residues. CDR1 and CDR2 from the germline V gene are SGHNT and YENEEA. CDR3 bases read: TGTGCCAGCAGCACGGACACGTCCACAGATACG. Its translation is CASSTDTSTDT. The entire CDR3 protein is CASSTDTSTDTQYF.

Remarks on this clone: With the read ending 3 residues before the CDR3 end, the germline J gene is used to fill in that end. The rearrangement joins TRBV4-1 to TRBJ2-3, with D uncertain. This CDR3 has 15 amino acids. Germline lookup yields CDR1 MGHRA and CDR2 YSYEKL. The CDR3 DNA, read in part, is TGCGCCAGCAGCCAAGATGTAGCCGCTCAAGAGACG. Its translation is CASSQDVAAQET. The entire CDR3 sequence reads CASSQDVAAQETQYF.

The CDR3 sequence is CASSLVRDSLAEQYF. The CDR3 DNA, read in part, is TGTGCCAGCAGCTTAGTCAGGGACTCCCTTGCCGAG. The rearrangement uses TRBV7-2 and TRBJ2-7, with a tentative D call TRBD2 (6 bases). The CDR3 is cut off 3 residues early in the read; its end comes from the germline J gene. This CDR3 region has 15 residues. The V gene lost 1 base and the J gene lost 6 bases, with 16 bases spanning the gap. CDR1 SGHTA and CDR2 FQGNSA come from the germline V gene.

Points on this clone: The sequenced fragment ends 3 residues before the CDR3 boundary, so the rest is inferred from the germline J gene. This rearrangement joins TRBV20-1 to TRBJ2-7; 8 positions match TRBD2. The CDR3 spans 13 residues. The V and J ends lost 6 bases and 0 bases, in that order; junction bases with no gene match: 4. Germline V gives CDR1 DFQATT, CDR2 SNEGSKA (reference sequence). This CDR3 is CSALSGTSYEQYF. The DNA read from the CDR3 is TGCAGTGCCCTTAGCGGGACCTCCTACGAG.

With regard to this clone: The read terminates 3 residues before the CDR3 end, so the remaining end is supplied by the germline J gene. This chain joins TRBV11-2 and TRBJ2-3; 8 bases map to TRBD2. With V trimmed by 5 bases and J by 4 bases, 8 bases remained unmatched. This CDR3 is 15 amino acids long. Looked up from germline, CDR1 is SGHAT and CDR2 is FQNNGV. Incomplete CDR3 DNA: TGTGCCAGCAGCCAATCCGGGGGGGGTGCAGATACG. Encoded protein: CASSQSGGGADT. The complete CDR3 sequence is CASSQSGGGADTQYF.

A note on this clone: The read comes to an end 3 residues before the CDR3 does, leaving the germline J gene to fill in the end. The rearrangement uses TRBV6-2 or TRBV6-3 and TRBJ2-5; tentatively, D is TRBD1 (5 bases). This CDR3 is 16 amino acids long. Germline CDR1 and CDR2: MNHEY and SVGEGT. The ends were cut back, 0 bases at V and 4 bases at J, with 15 bases in the middle. The part of the CDR3 DNA that was read is TGTGCCAGCAGTTACTCGACAGTGACCTTGGGAGAGACC. Translated, it gives CASSYSTVTLGET. The CDR3, in full, reads CASSYSTVTLGETQYF.